This T cell receptor (beta chain) was sequenced in a study of identical twins. Regarding the study as a whole: Beta out-of-frame sequences showed weaker excess twin sharing.

This CDR3 has 16 amino acids. V gave up 4 bases and J gave up 9 bases; unmatched junction bases: 13. Germline V gives CDR1 LGHDT, CDR2 YNNKEL (reference sequence). With respect to this clonotype: Its antigen is unknown.

TCRdb fed the 5' RACE reads into MiXCR, producing one record per CDR3 protein. Of over 600,000 distinct CDR3 sequences listed, 20% to 25% are singletons. Separately, the same data were catalogued under a study of T cells expressing NK-cell markers. That report adds: Sorted CD3+CD56-NKG2C+, CD3+CD56+NKG2C+ and CD3+CD56+NKG2C- T cells supplied the TCR beta repertoires. Out of eight donors sequenced, seven tested HCMV-seropositive and the remaining one seronegative. Leadership of the CD3+CD56-NKG2C+ fraction also belonged to these clonotypes in a handful of donors.

V usage is TRBV3-1 and J usage is TRBJ2-2, with 8 bases aligning to TRBD2. This clonotype was obtained from a woman aged 18-29 years in good health. Sequenced material: PBMCs. The CDR3 is CASSLGPAGENRELFF. The DNA of the CDR3 is TGTGCCAGCAGCCTCGGGCCAGCGGGGGAAAACCGGGAGCTGTTTTTT.